The 23 T cell receptor beta chains below come from one sample, sequenced in a study of cytomegalovirus exposure and HLA in healthy donors. Produced via immunoSEQ multiplex PCR; TCRdb's table is partial and in-frame only. The sample yields about 63,000 clones, 80% to 90% seen once. Sequencing was performed on PBMCs. The receptors were sampled from a woman between 18 and 30 years old in good health and CMV-seronegative.

This chain joins TRBV5-1 and TRBJ1-1, with no clear D. CDR1 SGHRS and CDR2 YFSETQ come from the germline V gene. The CDR3 has 13 residues. V was cut by 0 bases and J by 6 bases, with 9 bases left in between. The CDR3 region has the DNA TGCGCCAGCAGCTTGGCCCAGAGGGCTGAAGCTTTCTTT. Its translation: CASSLAQRAEAFF.

The chain employs TRBV18 and TRBJ2-2; D is perhaps TRBD1 (5 bases). The CDR3 sequence is 14 residues long. The ends were cut back, 6 bases at V and 0 bases at J, with 8 bases in the middle. CDR1 is KGHSH, CDR2 LQKENI, per germline. The CDR3 reads CASSGQANTGELFF. The CDR3 DNA sequence: TGTGCCAGCTCGGGGCAGGCGAACACCGGGGAGCTGTTTTTT. Complete variable domain (other parts from reference TRBV18 and TRBJ2-2): NAGVMQNPRHLVRRRGQEARLRCSPMKGHSHVYWYRQLPEEGLKFMVYLQKENIIDESGMPKERFSAEFPKEGPSILRIQQVVRGDSAAYFCASSGQANTGELFFGEGSRLTVL.

The chain employs TRBV27 and TRBJ2-7; 8 nucleotides align to TRBD2. There are 12 residues in the CDR3. Germline lookup yields CDR1 MNHEY and CDR2 SMNVEV (reference sequence). The ends lost 6 bases at V and 6 bases at J; junction bases unmatched: 4. CDR3 DNA: TGTGCCAGCAGAGCGGGGGTGGGCGAGCAGTACTTC. Residues: CASRAGVGEQYF.

The chain combines TRBV19 with TRBJ2-7; 9 bases line up with TRBD1. V trimming: 3 bases; J trimming: 6 bases; junction bases outside the gene matches: 9. The CDR3 extends over 15 amino acids. CDR1 and CDR2 (germline): LNHDA, SQIVND (reference sequence). The CDR3 DNA follows: TGTGCCAGTAGTATTCCGGGACAGGGTCGAGTCGAGCAGTACTTC. Encoded protein: CASSIPGQGRVEQYF.

The V gene is TRBV5-6, the J gene TRBJ1-2, with 7 bases matching TRBD1. The CDR3 length is 15 residues. Per the germline V gene, CDR1 is SGHDT and CDR2 is YYEEEE. J was trimmed by 2 bases and V by 0 bases; bases with no gene match: 4. The CDR3 reads CASSLGTGSNYGYTF. The CDR3 coding sequence is TGTGCCAGCAGCTTGGGGACAGGCTCAAACTATGGCTACACCTTC.

This chain joins TRBV19 and TRBJ2-2; a possible D gene is TRBD2 (6 bases). The CDR3 consists of 15 residues. The germline V gene has CDR1 LNHDA and CDR2 SQIVND (reference sequence). V lost 3 bases and J 6 bases, leaving 14 bases between the germline ends. The CDR3 DNA follows: TGTGCCAGTAGTATCTTGGGACTCCCCCCCGGGGAGCTGTTTTTT. Its protein product is CASSILGLPPGELFF.

The J gene is TRBJ2-7, the V gene TRBV5-1; 11 nucleotides match TRBD2. CDR1 is SGHRS and CDR2 is YFSETQ in the germline V gene. The CDR3 has 13 residues. Losses at the gene ends were 3 bases for V and 4 bases for J; bases not matched to a gene: 0. This CDR3 is CASSWTSGYEQYF. CDR3 DNA: TGCGCCAGCAGCTGGACTAGCGGGTACGAGCAGTACTTC.

This clone was seen once. The rearrangement links TRBV12-5 to TRBJ2-3, with TRBD2 identical over 9 bases. Germline CDR1 LGHNT, CDR2 FRNRAP. V lost 4 bases and J lost 0; bases outside the gene matches: 2. This CDR3 region has 15 residues. CDR3 region: CASGSSGTSTDTQYF. DNA of the CDR3: TGTGCTAGTGGTTCTAGCGGGACTAGCACAGATACGCAGTATTTT.

Here the CDR3 reads CASSLSARGGEFFF. Here the CDR3 DNA reads TGTGCCAGCAGTTTATCGGCGCGGGGAGGGGAATTTTTCTTT. The rearrangement uses TRBV27 and TRBJ1-1; a possible D gene is TRBD1 (5 bases). Trimming took off 0 bases at V and 13 bases at J, with 18 bases between the two ends. Per the germline V gene, CDR1 is MNHEY and CDR2 is SMNVEV (reference sequence). The CDR3 contains 14 residues.

This clone came up a few times. The rearrangement links TRBV6-5 to TRBJ2-2; 7 positions match TRBD2. From germline, CDR1 is MNHEY and CDR2 SVGAGI. J lost 4 bases, V lost 6 bases, and 5 bases had no gene match. The CDR3 is 14 amino acids. Here the CDR3 DNA reads TGTGCCAGCAGCCCGGGAGGTAGCACCGGGGAGCTGTTTTTT. Its protein is CASSPGGSTGELFF.

This clone was observed a single time. The rearrangement uses TRBV14 and TRBJ2-5; 9 bases fit TRBD2. Unmatched junction bases numbered 6, after V lost 4 bases and J lost 0 bases. The germline gives CDR1 SGHDN, CDR2 FVKESK. CDR3 length equals 16 residues. CDR3 bases: TGTGCCAGCAGCCCAGGACTAGCGCCGTACCAAGAGACCCAGTACTTC. Its protein product is CASSPGLAPYQETQYF.

The V and J genes are TRBV6-1 and TRBJ2-7; TRBD1 matches at 8 bases. Germline lookup yields CDR1 MNHNS and CDR2 SASEGT. The CDR3 length is 15 residues. The trim removed 5 bases at V and 0 bases at J, leaving 6 bases unmatched. CDR3 region: CASSPRTGSSYEQYF. The CDR3 DNA is TGTGCCAGCAGTCCTCGGACAGGGAGCTCCTACGAGCAGTACTTC.

This clone has just one count. CDR3 nucleotides: TGTGCCAGCAGCTGGACTCTACTAGCGGGAACGCAGTACTTC. Protein product: CASSWTLLAGTQYF. The chain has TRBV5-4 and TRBJ2-7; 10 bases line up with TRBD2. V dropped 3 bases and J dropped 9; count of bases not matched to a gene: 9. Germline loops: CDR1 SGHNT, CDR2 YYREEE (reference sequence). The CDR3 is made up of 14 amino acids.

V gene TRBV21-1 combines with J gene TRBJ2-4; TRBD1 was called by the table and not checked on the DNA. TRBV21-1 is a pseudogene locus. This CDR3 region has 15 residues. CDR3 residues: CASSTGVIAKNIQYF. The CDR3, as DNA: TGTGCCAGCAGCACAGGGGTGATAGCCAAAAACATTCAGTACTTC.

The rearrangement joins TRBV7-2 to TRBJ1-1, with 10 nucleotides matching TRBD1. The J segment lost 0 bases and the V segment lost 4 bases, leaving 5 bases of the junction unmatched. CDR1 and CDR2 from the germline V gene are SGHTA and FQGNSA. The CDR3 totals 16 residues. This CDR3 reads CASSSGTGVLNTEAFF. CDR3 in DNA: TGTGCCAGCAGCTCCGGGACAGGGGTTTTGAACACTGAAGCTTTCTTT.

This chain joins TRBV14 and TRBJ1-1; the match to TRBD1 covers 8 bases. In germline, CDR1 is SGHDN, CDR2 FVKESK. V trimming: 1 base; J trimming: 6 bases; junction bases outside the gene matches: 4. CDR3 length: 14 amino acids. The CDR3 nucleotides are TGTGCCAGCAGCCAAGGAACAGGGGGTGCTGAAGCTTTCTTT. It translates to CASSQGTGGAEAFF.

The chain uses TRBV7-9 and TRBJ2-2; unclear D gene. Germline CDR1 SEHNR, CDR2 FQNEAQ (reference sequence). Trimming stripped 3 bases from V and 4 bases from J, with 12 bases between. The CDR3 contains 15 residues. As DNA, the CDR3 is TGTGCCAGCAGCTTCGGAATTGGCGGCACCGGGGAGCTGTTTTTT. As protein: CASSFGIGGTGELFF. The entire variable domain, with the rest obtained from reference TRBV7-9 and TRBJ2-2, is as follows: DTGVSQNPRHKITKRGQNVTFRCDPISEHNRLYWYRQTLGQGPEFLTYFQNEAQLEKSRLLSDRFSAERPKGSFSTLEIQRTEQGDSAMYLCASSFGIGGTGELFFGEGSRLTVL.

This sequence joins TRBV6-5 and TRBJ2-3; 9 nucleotides match TRBD2. This CDR3 comprises 15 residues. From germline, CDR1 is MNHEY and CDR2 SVGAGI. J gave up 5 bases and V 8 bases, and 11 bases lay outside the gene matches. The CDR3 DNA sequence: TGTGCCAGCGGGCCGCTAGCGGGGTGGTTAGATACGCAGTATTTT. This gives the protein CASGPLAGWLDTQYF.

The genes are TRBV10-3 and TRBJ1-3; tentative D call: TRBD1 (6 bases). Germline V gives CDR1 ENHRY, CDR2 SYGVKD. This CDR3 has 13 residues. V was trimmed by 6 bases and J by 3 bases, leaving 9 bases between them. The CDR3 sequence: CAIRQGDGNTIYF. The DNA of the CDR3 is TGTGCCATCAGACAGGGTGATGGAAACACCATATATTTT.

This clone appeared once. The chain has TRBV6-6 and TRBJ1-5, with D maybe TRBD1 (5 bases). The CDR3 covers 13 residues. Deletions cut 5 bases from V and 4 bases from J, with 9 bases between. CDR1 MNHNY and CDR2 SVGAGI come from the germline V gene (reference sequence). The CDR3 spells CASSRQINQPQHF. The CDR3 DNA sequence: TGTGCCAGCAGTAGACAGATTAATCAGCCCCAGCATTTT.

The chain combines TRBV7-2 with TRBJ2-2; D ambiguous. CDR3 length: 14 residues. Germline loops: CDR1 SGHTA, CDR2 FQGNSA. V was clipped by 4 bases and J by 2 bases, with 8 bases between them. The CDR3 reads CASSSLSNTGELFF. In DNA form, the CDR3 reads TGTGCCAGCAGCTCTCTGTCTAACACCGGGGAGCTGTTTTTT.

This clone came up once. The V and J genes are TRBV10-2 and TRBJ2-7; tentatively, D is TRBD1 (6 bases). The V end was cut by 6 bases, the J end by 2 bases, with 14 bases between. CDR1 is WSHSY, CDR2 SAAADI, per germline. The CDR3 sequence is 14 residues long. In nucleotides, the CDR3 is TGCGCCAGCAGGGCCACAGGGTGGCCCTACGAGCAGTACTTC. It is translated as CASRATGWPYEQYF.

The chain combines TRBV5-6 with TRBJ1-5, with 8 bases identical to TRBD1. Germline trimming cut 0 bases from V and 6 bases from J; bases unmatched to any gene: 5. The germline gives CDR1 SGHDT, CDR2 YYEEEE. CDR3 size: 15 residues. CDR3 coding DNA: TGTGCCAGCAGCTTGGGGACAGGGCTCAGTCAGCCCCAGCATTTT. Its protein is CASSLGTGLSQPQHF.